This T cell receptor (beta chain) derives from a study of blood T cell repertoires in COVID-19. Germline CDR1 reads DFQATT; CDR2 reads SNEGSKA (reference sequence). Trimming cost V 3 bases and J 2 bases; bases outside gene matches: 8. The CDR3 spans 15 residues. Per the study methods: Estimation of nucleated cell counts relied on the amplification of reference gene primers. Sequenced by immunoSEQ multiplex PCR; TCRdb stores in-frame clones only, minus some. V and J calls and clone size are copied from that table; D and trimming were computed from the DNA. The sample consists of about 210,000 clones, around 81% of them appearing once.

J is TRBJ2-5 and V is TRBV20-1, with TRBD2 matching 8 bases. The source of this sequence is a woman between 50 and 59 years old with acute COVID-19. Input material: PBMCs or T cells enriched from blood (not recorded which). CDR3 sequence (DNA): TGCAGTGCTAGTGCAGGCGGGGGGACTCAAGAGACCCAGTACTTC. Protein: CSASAGGGTQETQYF.